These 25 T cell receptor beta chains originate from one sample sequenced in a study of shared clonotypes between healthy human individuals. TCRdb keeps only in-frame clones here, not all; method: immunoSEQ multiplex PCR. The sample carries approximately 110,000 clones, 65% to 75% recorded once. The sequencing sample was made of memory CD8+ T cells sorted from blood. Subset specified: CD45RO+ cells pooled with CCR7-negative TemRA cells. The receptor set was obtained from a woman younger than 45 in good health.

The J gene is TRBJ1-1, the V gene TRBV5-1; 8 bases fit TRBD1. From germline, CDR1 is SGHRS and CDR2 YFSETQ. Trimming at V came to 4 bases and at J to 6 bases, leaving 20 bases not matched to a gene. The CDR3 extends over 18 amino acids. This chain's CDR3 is CASSAIPGGPTSAAEAFF. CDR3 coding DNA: TGCGCCAGCAGCGCTATTCCAGGGGGCCCGACTTCGGCGGCTGAAGCTTTCTTT.

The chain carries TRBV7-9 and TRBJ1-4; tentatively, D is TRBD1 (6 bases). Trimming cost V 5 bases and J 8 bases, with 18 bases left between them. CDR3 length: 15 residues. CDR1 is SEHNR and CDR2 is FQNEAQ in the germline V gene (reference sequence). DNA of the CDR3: TGTGCCAGCAGCGCAGGGGTCGGAGGGAAGGAAAAACTGTTTTTT. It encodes CASSAGVGGKEKLFF.

CDR3 loop: CASSLGGLAGISYEQYF. The CDR3 DNA reads as TGTGCCAGCAGCTTAGGTGGACTAGCGGGAATCTCCTACGAGCAGTACTTC. The chain has TRBV7-6 and TRBJ2-7; 12 bases fit TRBD2. This CDR3 contains 17 residues. Trimming took 1 base from V and 0 from J; bases not matched to a gene: 4. Germline CDR1 and CDR2: SGHVS and FNYEAQ.

The CDR3 is CASSKPPPGQSSYEQYF. The CDR3 DNA sequence: TGTGCCAGCAGCAAACCACCCCCGGGACAGAGTTCCTACGAGCAGTACTTC. The genes are TRBV21-1 and TRBJ2-7; the table names TRBD1, a call not compared with the DNA. TRBV21-1 represents a pseudogene. The CDR3 loop spans 17 amino acids.

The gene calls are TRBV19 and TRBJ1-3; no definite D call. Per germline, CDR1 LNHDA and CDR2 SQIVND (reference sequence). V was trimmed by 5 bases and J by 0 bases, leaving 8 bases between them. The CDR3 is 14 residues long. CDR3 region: CASSYGFSGNTIYF. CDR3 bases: TGTGCCAGTAGTTACGGATTCTCTGGAAACACCATATATTTT.

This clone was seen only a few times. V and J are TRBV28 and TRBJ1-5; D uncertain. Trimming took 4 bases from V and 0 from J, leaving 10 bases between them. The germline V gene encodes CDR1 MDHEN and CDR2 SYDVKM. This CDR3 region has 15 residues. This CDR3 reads CASSYGLYSNQPQHF. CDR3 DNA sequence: TGTGCCAGCAGTTATGGACTCTATAGCAATCAGCCCCAGCATTTT.

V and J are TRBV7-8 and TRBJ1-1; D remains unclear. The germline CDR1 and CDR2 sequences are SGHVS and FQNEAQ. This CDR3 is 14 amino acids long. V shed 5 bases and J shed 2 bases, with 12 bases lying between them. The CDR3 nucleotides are TGTGCCAGCAGCCAAGACTGTATCAACACTGAAGCTTTCTTT. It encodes CASSQDCINTEAFF.

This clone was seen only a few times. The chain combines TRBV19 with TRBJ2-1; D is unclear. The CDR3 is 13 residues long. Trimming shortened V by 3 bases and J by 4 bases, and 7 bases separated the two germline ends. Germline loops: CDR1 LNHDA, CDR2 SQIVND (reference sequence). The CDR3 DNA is TGTGCCAGTAGTATTTACGATTACAATGAGCAGTTCTTC. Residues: CASSIYDYNEQFF.

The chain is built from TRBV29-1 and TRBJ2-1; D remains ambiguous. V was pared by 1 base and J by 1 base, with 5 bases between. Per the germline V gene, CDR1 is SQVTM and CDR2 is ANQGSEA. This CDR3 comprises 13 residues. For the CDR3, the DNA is TGCAGCGTTGAAGGACATTCCTACAATGAGCAGTTCTTC. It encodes CSVEGHSYNEQFF.

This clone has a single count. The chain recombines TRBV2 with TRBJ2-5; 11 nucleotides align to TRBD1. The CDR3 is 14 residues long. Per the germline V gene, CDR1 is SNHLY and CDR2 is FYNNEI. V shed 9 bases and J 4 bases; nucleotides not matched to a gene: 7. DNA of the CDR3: TGTGCCAGTTGTAGGACAGGGGGCGGAGAGACCCAGTACTTC. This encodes CASCRTGGGETQYF.

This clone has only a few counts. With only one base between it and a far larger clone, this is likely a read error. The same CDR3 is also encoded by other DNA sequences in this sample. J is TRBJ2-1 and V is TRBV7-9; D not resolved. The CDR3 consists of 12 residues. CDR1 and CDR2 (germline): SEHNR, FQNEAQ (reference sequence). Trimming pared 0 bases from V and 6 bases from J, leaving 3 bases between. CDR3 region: CASSLAVNEQFF. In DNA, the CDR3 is TGTGCCAGCAGCTTAGCGGTCAATGAGCAGTTCTTC.

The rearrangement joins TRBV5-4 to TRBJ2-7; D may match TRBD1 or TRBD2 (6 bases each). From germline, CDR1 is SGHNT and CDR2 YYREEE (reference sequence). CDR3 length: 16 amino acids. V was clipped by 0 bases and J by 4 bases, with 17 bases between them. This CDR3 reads CASSLVAFRGRYEQYF. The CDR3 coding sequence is TGTGCCAGCAGCTTGGTTGCTTTCCGGGGGCGATACGAGCAGTACTTC.

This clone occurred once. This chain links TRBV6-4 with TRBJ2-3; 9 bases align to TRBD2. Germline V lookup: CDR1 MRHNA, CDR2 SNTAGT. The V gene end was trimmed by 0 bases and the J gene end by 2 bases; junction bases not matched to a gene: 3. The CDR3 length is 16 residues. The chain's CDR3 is CASSDSKRGDTDTQYF. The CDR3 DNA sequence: TGTGCCAGCAGTGACTCAAAGCGGGGGGACACAGATACGCAGTATTTT.

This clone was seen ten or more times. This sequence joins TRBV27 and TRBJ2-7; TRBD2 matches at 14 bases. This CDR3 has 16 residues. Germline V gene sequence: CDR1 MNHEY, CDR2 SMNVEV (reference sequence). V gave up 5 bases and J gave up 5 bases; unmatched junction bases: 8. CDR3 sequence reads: CASSLPGLAGVDEQYF. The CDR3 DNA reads TGTGCCAGCAGTCTGCCGGGACTAGCGGGAGTAGACGAGCAGTACTTC.

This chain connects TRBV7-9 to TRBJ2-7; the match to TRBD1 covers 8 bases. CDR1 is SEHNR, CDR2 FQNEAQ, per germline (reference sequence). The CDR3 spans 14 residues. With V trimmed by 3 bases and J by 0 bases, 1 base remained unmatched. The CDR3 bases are TGTGCCAGCAGCTTCGGGACAGGCTCCTACGAGCAGTACTTC. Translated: CASSFGTGSYEQYF.

This chain's CDR3 is CASSVGGTMGGYTF. Written as DNA, the CDR3 is TGTGCCAGCAGCGTAGGAGGGACGATGGGCGGCTACACCTTC. The rearrangement uses TRBV9 and TRBJ1-2, with D possibly TRBD1 on 5 matching bases. The CDR3 has 14 residues. Per the germline V gene, CDR1 is SGDLS and CDR2 is YYNGEE. The ends were cut back, 0 bases at V and 8 bases at J, with 14 bases in the middle.

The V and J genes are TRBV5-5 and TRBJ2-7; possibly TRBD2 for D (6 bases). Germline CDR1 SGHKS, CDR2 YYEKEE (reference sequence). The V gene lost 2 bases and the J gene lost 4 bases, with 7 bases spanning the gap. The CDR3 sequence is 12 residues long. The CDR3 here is CASSFRGYEQYF. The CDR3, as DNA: TGTGCCAGCAGCTTCCGGGGGTACGAGCAGTACTTC.

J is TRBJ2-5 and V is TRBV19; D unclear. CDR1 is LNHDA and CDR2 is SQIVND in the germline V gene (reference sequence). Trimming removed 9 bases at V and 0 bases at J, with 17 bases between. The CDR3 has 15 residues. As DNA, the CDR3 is TGTGCCAGCGCCAAGGCAGAGTGGTACCAAGAGACCCAGTACTTC. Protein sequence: CASAKAEWYQETQYF.

The CDR3 DNA is TGTGCCAGCAGCCCCCCGTACAGGGGGCGTAATGAAAAACTGTTTTTT. It yields the protein CASSPPYRGRNEKLFF. This rearrangement joins TRBV21-1 to TRBJ1-4; no DNA check was done on the table's D call, TRBD1. TRBV21-1 is recorded as a pseudogene. The CDR3 runs to 16 residues.

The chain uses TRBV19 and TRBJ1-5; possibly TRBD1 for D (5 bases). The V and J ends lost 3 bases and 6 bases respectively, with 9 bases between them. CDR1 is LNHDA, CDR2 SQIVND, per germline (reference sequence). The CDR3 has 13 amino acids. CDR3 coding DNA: TGTGCCAGTAGTATTTCTGGGACTCAGCCCCAGCATTTT. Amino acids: CASSISGTQPQHF.

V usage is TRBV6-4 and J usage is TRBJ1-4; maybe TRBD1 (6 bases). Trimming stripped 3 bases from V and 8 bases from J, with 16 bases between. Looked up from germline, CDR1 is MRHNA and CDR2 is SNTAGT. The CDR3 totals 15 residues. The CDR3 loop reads CASSEAAGEEEKLFF. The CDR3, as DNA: TGTGCCAGCAGTGAAGCCGCAGGGGAAGAGGAAAAACTGTTTTTT.

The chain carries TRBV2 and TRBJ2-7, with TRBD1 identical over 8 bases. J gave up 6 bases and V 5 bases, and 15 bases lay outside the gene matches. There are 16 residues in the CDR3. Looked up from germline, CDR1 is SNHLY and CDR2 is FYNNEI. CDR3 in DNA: TGTGCCAGCAGTCGGTCACTACAGGGGGTCTTAATCGAGCAGTACTTC. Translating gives CASSRSLQGVLIEQYF.

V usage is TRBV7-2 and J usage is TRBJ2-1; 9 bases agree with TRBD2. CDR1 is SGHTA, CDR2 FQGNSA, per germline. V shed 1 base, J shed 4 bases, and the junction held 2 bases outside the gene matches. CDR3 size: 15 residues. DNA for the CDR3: TGTGCCAGCAGCTTAGAGCGGGAGGCGTACAATGAGCAGTTCTTC. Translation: CASSLEREAYNEQFF.

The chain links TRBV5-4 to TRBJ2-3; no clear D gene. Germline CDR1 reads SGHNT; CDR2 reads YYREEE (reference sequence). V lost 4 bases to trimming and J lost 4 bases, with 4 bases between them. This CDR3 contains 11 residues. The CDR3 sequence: CASSTPDTQYF. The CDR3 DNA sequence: TGTGCCAGCAGCACCCCAGATACGCAGTATTTT.

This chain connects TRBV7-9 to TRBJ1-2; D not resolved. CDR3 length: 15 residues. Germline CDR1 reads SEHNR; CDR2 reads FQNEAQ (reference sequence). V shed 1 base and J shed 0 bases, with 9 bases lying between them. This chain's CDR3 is CASSLVGGANYGYTF. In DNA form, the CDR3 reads TGTGCCAGCAGCTTAGTGGGCGGAGCTAACTATGGCTACACCTTC.